Each of the 18 T cell receptor beta chains below was sequenced from the same sample in a study of T-cell reconstitution after alpha-beta-depleted transplantation in children. It was with unique molecular identifiers that the TCRbeta library was prepared. In TCRdb, the PCR reads were re-called with MiXCR into one record per CDR3 protein. The sample includes a few hundred thousand distinct CDR3 sequences, about 40% of them seen just once. The starting material was PBMCs, obtained before TCRalphabeta/CD19-depleted stem cell transplant. The origin of the receptors is a girl aged 2-9 years with aplastic anemia, due to receive a stem cell transplant.

This rearrangement joins TRBV19 to TRBJ1-5; no clear D gene. Deletions cut 6 bases from V and 6 bases from J, with 12 bases between. Germline lookup yields CDR1 LNHDA and CDR2 SQIVND (reference sequence). This CDR3 comprises 13 residues. Written as DNA, the CDR3 is TGTGCCAGTAGCCAAGTGAAGAGTCAGCCCCAGCATTTT. Protein product: CASSQVKSQPQHF.

This chain joins TRBV29-1 and TRBJ2-1, with a tentative D call TRBD2 (6 bases). The CDR3 runs 11 residues. Trimming shortened V by 8 bases and J by 9 bases, and 14 bases separated the two germline ends. CDR1 is SQVTM, CDR2 ANQGSEA, per germline. In nucleotides, the CDR3 is TGCAGCTGGGGGAGGATTGGTGAGCAGTTCTTC. It yields the protein CSWGRIGEQFF.

This sequence joins TRBV29-1 and TRBJ1-5, with a weak D call TRBD1 (5 bases). The CDR3 runs 12 residues. Trimming cost V 7 bases and J 6 bases, with 13 bases left between them. CDR1 SQVTM and CDR2 ANQGSEA come from the germline V gene. The CDR3 sequence: CSAGGGFQPQHF. In DNA, the CDR3 is TGCAGCGCGGGGGGGGGATTTCAGCCCCAGCATTTT.

V gene TRBV6-5 combines with J gene TRBJ2-2; 12 bases agree with TRBD1. CDR1 and CDR2 from the germline V gene are MNHEY and SVGAGI. This CDR3 has 15 residues. Trimming cost V 7 bases and J 5 bases; bases outside gene matches: 5. Here the CDR3 reads CASTWDRGQTGELFF. CDR3 DNA sequence: TGTGCCAGCACTTGGGACAGGGGGCAGACCGGGGAGCTGTTTTTT.

This clonotype was counted only a few times. This chain joins TRBV20-1 and TRBJ2-3; no reliable D call. Trimming removed 2 bases from V and 4 bases from J, with 10 bases in between. Germline V gene data show CDR1 as DFQATT and CDR2 as SNEGSKA (reference sequence). The CDR3 contains 13 residues. CDR3 in amino acids: CSARKYPPDTQYF. DNA for the CDR3: TGCAGTGCTAGAAAGTACCCGCCAGATACGCAGTATTTT.

The chain recombines TRBV19 with TRBJ2-1; 8 nucleotides line up with TRBD1. CDR3 size: 14 residues. With V trimmed by 6 bases and J by 4 bases, 5 bases remained unmatched. Germline assignment: CDR1 LNHDA and CDR2 SQIVND (reference sequence). For the CDR3, the DNA is TGTGCCAGTAGCCACAGGGGGTCATACAATGAGCAGTTCTTC. It encodes CASSHRGSYNEQFF.

This clonotype was counted a few times. V gene TRBV11-3 combines with J gene TRBJ2-1; TRBD2 agrees at 10 bases. The germline CDR1 and CDR2 sequences are SGHNT and YENEEA. Trimming cost V 1 base and J 3 bases; bases outside gene matches: 3. This CDR3 has 16 residues. The CDR3 DNA sequence: TGTGCCAGCAGCTTAGTTCTAGCGGGAGTCTACAATGAGCAGTTCTTC. Residues: CASSLVLAGVYNEQFF.

This clonotype was detected a few times. The chain carries TRBV29-1 and TRBJ1-2; the match to TRBD1 covers 7 bases. The length of the CDR3 is 13 residues. Looked up from germline, CDR1 is SQVTM and CDR2 is ANQGSEA. Trimming took 7 bases from V and 0 from J; bases not matched to a gene: 5. The DNA of the CDR3 is TGCAGCGCTAGGGGACAGACTAACTATGGCTACACCTTC. It is translated as CSARGQTNYGYTF.

This chain joins TRBV28 and TRBJ2-3; tentatively, D is TRBD2 (6 bases). Trimming removed 4 bases at V and 1 base at J, with 15 bases between. The CDR3 extends over 16 amino acids. Germline V lookup: CDR1 MDHEN, CDR2 SYDVKM. CDR3 residues: CASSSPTGGGTDTQYF. CDR3 nucleotide sequence: TGTGCCAGCAGTTCCCCAACAGGAGGGGGCACAGATACGCAGTATTTT.

This clonotype came up many times. The chain carries TRBV5-1 and TRBJ2-1, with D maybe TRBD2 (5 bases). Trimming cost V 0 bases and J 6 bases, with 16 bases left between them. CDR1 and CDR2 (germline): SGHRS, YFSETQ. This CDR3 is 16 amino acids long. The CDR3 here is CASSLGGRSRGNEQFF. DNA for the CDR3: TGCGCCAGCAGCTTGGGCGGACGGTCCCGGGGCAATGAGCAGTTCTTC.

This clonotype was counted between two and nine times. The rearrangement uses TRBV13 and TRBJ1-4, with TRBD1 identical over 7 bases. This CDR3 is built from 13 residues. From germline, CDR1 is PRHDT and CDR2 FYEKMQ (reference sequence). After removal of 1 base from V and 10 bases from J, the junction contained 3 bases not matched to a gene. CDR3: CASSLEGGGKLFF. CDR3 nucleotides: TGTGCCAGCAGCTTAGAAGGGGGCGGAAAACTGTTTTTT.

The gene calls are TRBV6-2 or TRBV6-3 and TRBJ2-1, with D maybe TRBD2 (5 bases). Germline V gene data show CDR1 as MNHEY and CDR2 as SVGEGT. The V end was cut by 6 bases, the J end by 6 bases, with 12 bases between. The CDR3 is made up of 13 amino acids. DNA for the CDR3: TGTGCCAGCAGCAAGGACTTCCTCAATGAGCAGTTCTTC. As protein: CASSKDFLNEQFF.

The gene calls are TRBV4-1 and TRBJ1-1; D is ambiguous. V dropped 1 base and J dropped 2 bases, with 8 bases sitting between them. The CDR3 contains 14 residues. Germline CDR1 MGHRA, CDR2 YSYEKL. CDR3 sequence: CASSQGSTNTEAFF. CDR3 nucleotide sequence: TGCGCCAGCAGCCAAGGGTCTACAAACACTGAAGCTTTCTTT.

This clonotype was seen repeatedly, ten times or more. This sequence joins TRBV28 and TRBJ2-2; 12 nucleotides align to TRBD1. The CDR3 has 17 residues. With V trimmed by 6 bases and J by 7 bases, 12 bases remained unmatched. Germline loops: CDR1 MDHEN, CDR2 SYDVKM. Written as DNA, the CDR3 is TGTGCCAGCAGCCGAACGCTGGGACAGGGGGCTGTCGGGGAGCTGTTTTTT. It codes for CASSRTLGQGAVGELFF.

The rearrangement joins TRBV20-1 to TRBJ1-2; 7 bases fit TRBD1. Losses at the gene ends were 5 bases for V and 4 bases for J; bases not matched to a gene: 16. CDR3 length: 16 amino acids. CDR1 and CDR2 from the germline V gene are DFQATT and SNEGSKA (reference sequence). This CDR3 reads CSAETEFDREGYGYTF. CDR3 nucleotides: TGCAGTGCTGAAACGGAATTTGACAGGGAGGGCTATGGCTACACCTTC.

The sample holds one count of this clonotype. Possible read error: a much larger clone is one base away. V usage is TRBV19 and J usage is TRBJ1-1; D is unresolved. CDR1 is LNHDA and CDR2 is SQIVND in the germline V gene (reference sequence). The CDR3 has 15 residues. In nucleotides, the CDR3 is TGTGCCAGTAGTATAGCTTCAGGATCGAACACTGAAGCTCTCTTT. This sequence encodes CASSIASGSNTEALF.

This clonotype was seen a few times. The chain links TRBV11-1 to TRBJ2-5; D gene unclear. The CDR3 is made up of 19 amino acids. CDR1 is SGHAT and CDR2 is FQDESV in the germline V gene (reference sequence). Trimming stripped 1 base from V and 4 bases from J, with 25 bases between. CDR3 sequence reads: CASSLGRKVAVPMSETQYF. The CDR3 DNA reads TGTGCCAGCAGCTTAGGAAGAAAGGTGGCTGTTCCCATGTCAGAGACCCAGTACTTC.

CDR3 sequence: CASSLSVAGNSYEQYF. The CDR3 nucleotides read TGTGCCAGCAGCTTATCCGTGGCGGGTAACTCCTACGAGCAGTACTTC. The gene calls are TRBV7-2 and TRBJ2-7, with D possibly TRBD2 on 5 matching bases. The germline CDR1 and CDR2 sequences are SGHTA and FQGNSA. Trimming took 2 bases from V and 0 from J, leaving 14 bases between them. CDR3 length equals 16 residues.